This T cell receptor beta chain was profiled in a study of T-cell memory formation after mild COVID-19. Study-level information: In these data, TCR clusters were largely donor specific.

Trimming pared 1 base from V and 1 base from J, leaving 4 bases between. Germline lookup yields CDR1 LNHNV and CDR2 YYDKDF (reference sequence). The CDR3 runs 13 residues. Notes on this clonotype: Its antigen is not known.

TCRdb itself ran the 5' RACE reads through MiXCR, one entry per CDR3 protein. The sample lists approximately 180,000 distinct CDR3 sequences, more than 15% occurring once. Study results and limitations: Clones from the second wave (peaking day 37) had unconfirmed SARS-CoV-2 specificity.

The sequence derives from an adult woman who had mild COVID-19 (a few samples of this study predate the infection). Cell type and time point are not known. Sequenced sample: PBMCs or a T cell subset sorted from them (not recorded which). The genes are TRBV15 and TRBJ1-1; D not certain. The DNA for the CDR3 is TGTGCCACCAGCAGAGGCCCGAACACTGAAGCTTTCTTT. It is translated as CATSRGPNTEAFF. Combining the CDR3 with reference TRBV15 and TRBJ1-1 gives the whole variable domain DAMVIQNPRYQVTQFGKPVTLSCSQTLNHNVMYWYQQKSSQAPKLLFHYYDKDFNNEADTPDNFQSRRPNTSFCFLDIRSPGLGDTAMYLCATSRGPNTEAFFGQGTRLTVV.